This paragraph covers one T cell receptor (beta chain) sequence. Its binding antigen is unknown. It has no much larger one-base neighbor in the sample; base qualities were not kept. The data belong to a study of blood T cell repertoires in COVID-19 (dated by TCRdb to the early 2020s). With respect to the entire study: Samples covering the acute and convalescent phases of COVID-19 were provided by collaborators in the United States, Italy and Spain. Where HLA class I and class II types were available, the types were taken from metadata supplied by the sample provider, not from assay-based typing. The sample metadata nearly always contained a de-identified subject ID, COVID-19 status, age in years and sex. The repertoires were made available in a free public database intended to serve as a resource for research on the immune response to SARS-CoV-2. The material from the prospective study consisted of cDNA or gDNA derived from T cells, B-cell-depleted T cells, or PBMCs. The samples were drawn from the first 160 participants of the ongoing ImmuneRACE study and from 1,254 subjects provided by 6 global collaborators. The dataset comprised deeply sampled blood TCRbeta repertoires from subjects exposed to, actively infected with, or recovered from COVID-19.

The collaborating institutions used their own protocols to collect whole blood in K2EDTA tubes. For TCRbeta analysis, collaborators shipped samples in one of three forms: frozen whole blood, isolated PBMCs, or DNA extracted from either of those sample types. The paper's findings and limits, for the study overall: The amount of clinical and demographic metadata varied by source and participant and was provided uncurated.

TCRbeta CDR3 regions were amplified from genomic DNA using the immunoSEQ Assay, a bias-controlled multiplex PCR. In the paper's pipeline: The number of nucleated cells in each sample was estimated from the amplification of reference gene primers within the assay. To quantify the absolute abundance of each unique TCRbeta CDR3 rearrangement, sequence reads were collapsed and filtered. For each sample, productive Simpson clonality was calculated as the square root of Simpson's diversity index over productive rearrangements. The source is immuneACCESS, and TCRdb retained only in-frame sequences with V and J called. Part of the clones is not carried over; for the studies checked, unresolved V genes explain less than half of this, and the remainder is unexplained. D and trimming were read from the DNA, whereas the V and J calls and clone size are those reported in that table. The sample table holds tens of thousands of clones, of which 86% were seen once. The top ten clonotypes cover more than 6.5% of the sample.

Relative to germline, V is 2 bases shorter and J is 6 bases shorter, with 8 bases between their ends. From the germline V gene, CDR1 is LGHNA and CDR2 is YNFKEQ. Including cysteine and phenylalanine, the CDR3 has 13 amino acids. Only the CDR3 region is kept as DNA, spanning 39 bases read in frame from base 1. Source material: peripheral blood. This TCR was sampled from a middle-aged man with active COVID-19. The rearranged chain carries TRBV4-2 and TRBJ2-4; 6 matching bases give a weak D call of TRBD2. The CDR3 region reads CASSQRGGNIQYF. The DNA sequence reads TGTGCCAGCAGCCAAAGGGGAGGAAACATTCAGTACTTC.